This entry lists 17 T cell receptor beta chains sequenced from one sample in a study of T-cell reconstitution after alpha-beta-depleted transplantation in children. The authors prepared the TCRbeta library with unique molecular identifiers. MiXCR was run by TCRdb on the PCR reads, yielding one entry per CDR3 protein. The table shows 500,000 to 600,000 distinct CDR3 sequences, with approximately 32% occurring only once. The sequenced sample was PBMCs from the stem cell graft donor, obtained from the stem cell graft. All receptors derive from a human donor who donated a stem cell graft to a child with aplastic anemia.

The chain carries TRBV25-1 and TRBJ1-4; D is ambiguous. The CDR3 has 18 amino acids. Trimming took off 4 bases at V and 8 bases at J, with 26 bases between the two ends. Germline loops: CDR1 MGHDK, CDR2 SYGVNS. The CDR3 loop reads CASSGLGPARGVGEKLFF. The CDR3 bases are TGTGCCAGCAGTGGCCTGGGTCCGGCCCGCGGGGTGGGCGAAAAACTGTTTTTT.

This clonotype showed up just a few times. This rearrangement joins TRBV28 to TRBJ2-3; D could derive from TRBD1 or TRBD2 (7 bases each). The CDR3 is 15 residues long. Trimming removed 6 bases from V and 4 bases from J, with 17 bases in between. Germline CDR1 MDHEN, CDR2 SYDVKM. The CDR3 DNA is TGTGCCAGCAGGCTTGGTCAGGGGGGGCCAGATACGCAGTATTTT. This gives the protein CASRLGQGGPDTQYF.

This clonotype came up a few times. The rearrangement uses TRBV5-6 and TRBJ2-1; 7 bases are a match to TRBD2. CDR1 and CDR2 from the germline V gene are SGHDT and YYEEEE. Trimming at V came to 3 bases and at J to 0 bases, leaving 6 bases not matched to a gene. The CDR3 consists of 16 residues. The CDR3 loop reads CASSSTSRSSYNEQFF. The CDR3 DNA is TGTGCCAGCAGCTCGACTAGCAGAAGCTCCTACAATGAGCAGTTCTTC.

This clonotype has a single count. The chain carries TRBV12-3 or TRBV12-4 and TRBJ2-6; TRBD1 aligns across 7 bases. The junction had 10 bases not matched to a gene; V was cut back by 5 bases and J by 3 bases. The CDR3 runs 17 residues. The CDR3 bases are TGTGCCAGCAGTGGACAGGTGCGCCCCGGTGGGGCCAACGTCCTGACTTTC. It codes for CASSGQVRPGGANVLTF.

This clonotype was detected once. J is TRBJ1-5 and V is TRBV5-8; D is ambiguous. CDR1 is SGHTS, CDR2 YDEGEE, per germline. The ends were cut back, 4 bases at V and 0 bases at J, with 14 bases in the middle. CDR3 length: 16 residues. CDR3 DNA sequence: TGTGCCAGCAGCCCCCGGGTCCTAACTAGCAATCAGCCCCAGCATTTT. As protein: CASSPRVLTSNQPQHF.

This clonotype was seen only a few times. This chain links TRBV6-4 with TRBJ1-2; 10 nucleotides align to TRBD1. Germline CDR1 and CDR2: MRHNA and SNTAGT. The J segment lost 3 bases and the V segment lost 6 bases, leaving 4 bases of the junction unmatched. The CDR3 is made up of 14 amino acids. The DNA of the CDR3 is TGTGCCAGCAGACCCGGGACAGGGGACTATGGCTACACCTTC. It specifies CASRPGTGDYGYTF.

The gene calls are TRBV27 and TRBJ1-1; 8 nucleotides match TRBD1. The CDR3 runs to 14 residues. The ends lost 5 bases at V and 5 bases at J; junction bases unmatched: 7. Germline values: CDR1 MNHEY, CDR2 SMNVEV (reference sequence). As DNA, the CDR3 is TGTGCCAGCAGTCCATCGGACAGGGTTACTGAAGCTTTCTTT. It specifies CASSPSDRVTEAFF.

This rearrangement joins TRBV27 to TRBJ2-3; the match to TRBD2 covers 11 bases. The ends lost 8 bases at V and 5 bases at J; junction bases unmatched: 12. Germline CDR1 is MNHEY and CDR2 is SMNVEV (reference sequence). The CDR3 is 16 residues long. DNA for the CDR3: TGTGCCAGCGGCACCGGGACTAGCGGTAATGGAGATACGCAGTATTTT. Its translation: CASGTGTSGNGDTQYF.

This clonotype was seen a few times. The chain has TRBV18 and TRBJ2-7; 7 nucleotides agree with TRBD1. The V gene end was trimmed by 3 bases and the J gene end by 5 bases; junction bases not matched to a gene: 4. The CDR3 has 13 amino acids. Germline CDR1 KGHSH, CDR2 LQKENI. DNA of the CDR3: TGTGCCAGCTCACCTGGACAGGTACACGAGCAGTACGTC. Translated: CASSPGQVHEQYV.

This clonotype appeared a few times. The chain combines TRBV5-1 with TRBJ2-1, with D possibly being TRBD2 (5 bases). Germline lookup yields CDR1 SGHRS and CDR2 YFSETQ. CDR3 size: 14 residues. Trimming shortened V by 0 bases and J by 5 bases, and 9 bases separated the two germline ends. CDR3 amino acids: CASSLGADHNEQFF. In nucleotides, the CDR3 is TGCGCCAGCAGCTTGGGAGCGGACCACAATGAGCAGTTCTTC.

The rearrangement uses TRBV29-1 and TRBJ2-1; D uncertain. Trimming shortened V by 0 bases and J by 7 bases, and 22 bases separated the two germline ends. This CDR3 spans 17 amino acids. The germline V gene has CDR1 SQVTM and CDR2 ANQGSEA. The CDR3: CSVEDYPSRTTRNEQFF. Written as DNA, the CDR3 is TGCAGCGTTGAAGATTACCCAAGTCGGACCACAAGAAATGAGCAGTTCTTC.

The genes are TRBV6-5 and TRBJ1-5; D might be TRBD1 (5 bases). The length of the CDR3 is 13 residues. Trimming took off 6 bases at V and 4 bases at J, with 10 bases between the two ends. Germline CDR1 and CDR2: MNHEY and SVGAGI. CDR3 nucleotides: TGTGCCAGCAGATCCAGACAGAATCAGCCCCAGCATTTT. Protein sequence: CASRSRQNQPQHF.

Ten or more counts support this clonotype. The genes are TRBV15 and TRBJ2-1; tentatively, D is TRBD1 or TRBD2 (6 bases each). Trimming left V 8 bases short and J 4 bases short, with 15 bases between. This CDR3 is built from 14 residues. Germline-derived CDR1 and CDR2 are LNHNV and YYDKDF (reference sequence). The CDR3, as DNA: TGTGCCACCGGTCAGGGGAGGCGTTACAATGAGCAGTTCTTC. Residues: CATGQGRRYNEQFF.

Only one count was recorded for this clonotype. The gene calls are TRBV12-3 or TRBV12-4 and TRBJ2-7; possible D gene TRBD1, 6 bases. The CDR3 contains 12 residues. Trimming took 5 bases from V and 3 from J, leaving 8 bases between them. CDR3 coding DNA: TGTGCCAGCAGTAGGGGGAGCTACGAGCAGTACGTC. Encoded protein: CASSRGSYEQYV.

The genes are TRBV7-2 and TRBJ1-3, with 10 bases identical to TRBD1. The CDR3 covers 16 residues. The germline gives CDR1 SGHTA, CDR2 FQGNSA. After removal of 4 bases from V and 4 bases from J, the junction contained 7 bases not matched to a gene. The DNA of the CDR3 is TGTGCCAGCAGCTCCAGACAGGGGGCATACGGAAACACCATATATTTT. This encodes CASSSRQGAYGNTIYF.

The chain couples TRBV20-1 to TRBJ2-1, with 10 bases matching TRBD2. With 7 bases clipped from V and 3 bases from J, the junction kept 12 bases outside the gene matches. The CDR3 covers 16 residues. Germline CDR1 DFQATT, CDR2 SNEGSKA (reference sequence). CDR3 sequence reads: CSVDVPSGSIYNEQFF. The CDR3 DNA follows: TGCAGTGTCGACGTGCCTAGCGGGAGTATCTACAATGAGCAGTTCTTC.

This clonotype was counted a few times. The chain uses TRBV29-1 and TRBJ1-1; TRBD1 is a possible D gene (5 bases). Trimming pared 5 bases from V and 1 base from J, leaving 14 bases between. This CDR3 has 14 residues. The germline V gene encodes CDR1 SQVTM and CDR2 ANQGSEA. The CDR3 loop is CSVFTQGENTEAFF. The CDR3, as DNA: TGCAGCGTTTTCACCCAGGGAGAGAACACTGAAGCTTTCTTT.